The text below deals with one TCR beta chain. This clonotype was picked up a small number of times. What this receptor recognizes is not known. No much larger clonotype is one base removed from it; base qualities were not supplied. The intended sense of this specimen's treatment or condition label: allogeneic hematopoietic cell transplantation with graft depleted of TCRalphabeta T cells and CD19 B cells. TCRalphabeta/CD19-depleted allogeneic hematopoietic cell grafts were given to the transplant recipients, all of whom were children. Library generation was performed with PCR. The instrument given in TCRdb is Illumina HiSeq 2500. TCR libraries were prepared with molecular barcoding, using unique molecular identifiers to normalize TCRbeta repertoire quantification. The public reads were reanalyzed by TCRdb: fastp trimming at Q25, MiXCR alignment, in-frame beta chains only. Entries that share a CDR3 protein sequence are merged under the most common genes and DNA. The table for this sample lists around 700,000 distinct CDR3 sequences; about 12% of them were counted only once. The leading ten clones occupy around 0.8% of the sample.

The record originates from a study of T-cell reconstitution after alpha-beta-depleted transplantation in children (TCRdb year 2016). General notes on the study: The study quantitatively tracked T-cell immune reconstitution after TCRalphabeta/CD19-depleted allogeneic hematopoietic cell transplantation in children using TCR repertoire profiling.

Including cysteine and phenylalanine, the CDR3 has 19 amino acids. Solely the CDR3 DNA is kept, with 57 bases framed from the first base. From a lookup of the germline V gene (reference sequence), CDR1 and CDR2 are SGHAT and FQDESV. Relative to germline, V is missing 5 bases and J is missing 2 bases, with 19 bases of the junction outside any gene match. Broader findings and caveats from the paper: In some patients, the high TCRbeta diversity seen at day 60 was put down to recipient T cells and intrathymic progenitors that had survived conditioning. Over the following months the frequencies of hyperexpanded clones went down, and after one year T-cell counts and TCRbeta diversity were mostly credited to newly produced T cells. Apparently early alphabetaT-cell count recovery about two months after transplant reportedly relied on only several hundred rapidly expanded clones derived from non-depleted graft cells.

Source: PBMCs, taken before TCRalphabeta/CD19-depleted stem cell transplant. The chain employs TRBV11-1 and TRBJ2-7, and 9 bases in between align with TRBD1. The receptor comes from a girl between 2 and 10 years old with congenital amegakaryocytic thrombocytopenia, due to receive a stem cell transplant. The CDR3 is CASSLMVMDGTGPPYEQYF. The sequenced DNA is TGTGCCAGCAGCCTTATGGTGATGGACGGGACAGGGCCCCCCTACGAGCAGTACTTC.